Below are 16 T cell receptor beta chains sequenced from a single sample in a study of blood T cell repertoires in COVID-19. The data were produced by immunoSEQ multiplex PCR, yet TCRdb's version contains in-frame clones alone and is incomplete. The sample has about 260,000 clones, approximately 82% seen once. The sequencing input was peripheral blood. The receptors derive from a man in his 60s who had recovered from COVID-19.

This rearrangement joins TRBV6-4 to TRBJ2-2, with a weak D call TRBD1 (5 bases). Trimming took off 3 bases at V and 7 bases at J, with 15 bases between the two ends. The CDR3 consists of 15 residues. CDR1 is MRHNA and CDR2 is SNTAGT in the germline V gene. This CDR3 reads CASSEEWVDNGELFF. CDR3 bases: TGTGCCAGCAGTGAAGAATGGGTGGACAACGGGGAGCTGTTTTTT.

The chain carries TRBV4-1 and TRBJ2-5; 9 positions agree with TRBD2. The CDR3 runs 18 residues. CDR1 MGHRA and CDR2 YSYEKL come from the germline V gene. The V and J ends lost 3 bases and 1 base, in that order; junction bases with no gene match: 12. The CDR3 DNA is TGCGCCAGCAGCCATCGGGGTGAGGTAGCGGGGGCCCAAGAGACCCAGTACTTC. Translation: CASSHRGEVAGAQETQYF.

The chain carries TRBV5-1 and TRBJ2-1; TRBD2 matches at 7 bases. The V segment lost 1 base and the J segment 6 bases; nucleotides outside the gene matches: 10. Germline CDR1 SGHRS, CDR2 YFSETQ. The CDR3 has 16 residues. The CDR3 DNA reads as TGCGCCAGCAGCTTGTCGGTGGGAGGGCCGGTCAATGAGCAGTTCTTC. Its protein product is CASSLSVGGPVNEQFF.

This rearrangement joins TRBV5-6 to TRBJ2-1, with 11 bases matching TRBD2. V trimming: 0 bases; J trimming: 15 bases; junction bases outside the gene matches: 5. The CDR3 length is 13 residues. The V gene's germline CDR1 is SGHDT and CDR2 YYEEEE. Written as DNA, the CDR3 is TGTGCCAGCAGCTTGGGACTAGCGGGACGACGGTTCTTC. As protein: CASSLGLAGRRFF. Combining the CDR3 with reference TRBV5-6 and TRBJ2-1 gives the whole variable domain DAGVTQSPTHLIKTRGQQVTLRCSPKSGHDTVSWYQQALGQGPQFIFQYYEEEERQRGNFPDRFSGHQFPNYSSELNVNALLLGDSALYLCASSLGLAGRRFFGPGTRLTVL.

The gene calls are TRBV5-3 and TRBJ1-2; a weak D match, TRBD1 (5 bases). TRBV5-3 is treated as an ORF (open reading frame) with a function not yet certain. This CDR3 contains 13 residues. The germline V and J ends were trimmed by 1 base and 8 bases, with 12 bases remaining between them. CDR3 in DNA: TGTGCCAGAAGCTTGTCCGGGGGAGGCGGCTACACCTTC. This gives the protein CARSLSGGGGYTF.

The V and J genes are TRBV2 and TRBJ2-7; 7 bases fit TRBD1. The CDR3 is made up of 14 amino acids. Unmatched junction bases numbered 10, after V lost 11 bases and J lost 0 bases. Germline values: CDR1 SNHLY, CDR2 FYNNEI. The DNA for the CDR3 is TGTGCCGGCCAACAGGGGCTTGGCTCCTACGAGCAGTACTTC. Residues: CAGQQGLGSYEQYF.

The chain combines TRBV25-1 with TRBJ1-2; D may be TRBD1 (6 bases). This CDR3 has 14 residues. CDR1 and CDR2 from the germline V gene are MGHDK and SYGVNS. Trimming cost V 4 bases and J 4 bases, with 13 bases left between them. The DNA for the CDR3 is TGTGCCAGCAGTGTTACAGGGCTCGGCTATGGCTACACCTTC. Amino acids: CASSVTGLGYGYTF.

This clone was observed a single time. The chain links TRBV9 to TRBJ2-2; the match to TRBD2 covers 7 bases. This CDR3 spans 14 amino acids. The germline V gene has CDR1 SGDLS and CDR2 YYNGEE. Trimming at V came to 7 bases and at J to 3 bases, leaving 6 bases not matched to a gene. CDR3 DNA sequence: TGTGCCAGCTCGAAGGGGAGGGACACCGGGGAGCTGTTTTTT. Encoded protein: CASSKGRDTGELFF.

The CDR3 sequence: CASSARQGANTEAFF. The CDR3 nucleotides are TGTGCCAGCAGCGCGCGACAGGGGGCGAACACTGAAGCTTTCTTT. This chain joins TRBV11-3 and TRBJ1-1; 10 nucleotides align to TRBD1. This CDR3 spans 15 amino acids. V trimming: 5 bases; J trimming: 1 base; junction bases outside the gene matches: 4. The germline CDR1 and CDR2 sequences are SGHNT and YENEEA.

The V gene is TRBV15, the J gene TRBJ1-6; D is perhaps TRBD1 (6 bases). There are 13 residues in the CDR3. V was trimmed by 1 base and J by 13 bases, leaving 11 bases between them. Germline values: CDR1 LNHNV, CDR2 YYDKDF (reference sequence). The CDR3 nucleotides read TGTGCCACCAGCAGAGGACAGGCCTTCCCCCTCCACTTT. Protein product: CATSRGQAFPLHF.

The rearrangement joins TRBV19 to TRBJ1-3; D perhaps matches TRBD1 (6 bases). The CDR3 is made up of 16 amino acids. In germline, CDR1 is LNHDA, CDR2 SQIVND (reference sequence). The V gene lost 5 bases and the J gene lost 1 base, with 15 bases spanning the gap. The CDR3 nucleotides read TGTGCCAGTAGTTTGACGACAGGCAGATCTGGAAACACCATATATTTT. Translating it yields CASSLTTGRSGNTIYF.

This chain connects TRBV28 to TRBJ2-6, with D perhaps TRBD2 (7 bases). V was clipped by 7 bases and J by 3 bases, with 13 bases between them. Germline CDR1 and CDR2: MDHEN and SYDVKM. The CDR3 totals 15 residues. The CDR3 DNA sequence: TGTGCCAGCAATGAAGGGGGGGTTGGGGCCAACGTCCTGACTTTC. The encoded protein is CASNEGGVGANVLTF.

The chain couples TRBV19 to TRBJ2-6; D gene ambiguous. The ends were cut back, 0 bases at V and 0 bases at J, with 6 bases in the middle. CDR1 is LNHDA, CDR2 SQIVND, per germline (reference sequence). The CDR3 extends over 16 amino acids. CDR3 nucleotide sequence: TGTGCCAGTAGTATAGATCAATCCTCTGGGGCCAACGTCCTGACTTTC. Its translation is CASSIDQSSGANVLTF.

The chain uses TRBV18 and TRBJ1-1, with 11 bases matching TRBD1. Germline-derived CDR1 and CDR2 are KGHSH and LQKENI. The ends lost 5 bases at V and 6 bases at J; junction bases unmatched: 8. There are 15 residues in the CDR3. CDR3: CASSEGQGVFSEAFF. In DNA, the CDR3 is TGTGCCAGCTCAGAGGGACAGGGGGTTTTCTCTGAAGCTTTCTTT. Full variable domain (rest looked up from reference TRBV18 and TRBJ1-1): NAGVMQNPRHLVRRRGQEARLRCSPMKGHSHVYWYRQLPEEGLKFMVYLQKENIIDESGMPKERFSAEFPKEGPSILRIQQVVRGDSAAYFCASSEGQGVFSEAFFGQGTRLTVV.

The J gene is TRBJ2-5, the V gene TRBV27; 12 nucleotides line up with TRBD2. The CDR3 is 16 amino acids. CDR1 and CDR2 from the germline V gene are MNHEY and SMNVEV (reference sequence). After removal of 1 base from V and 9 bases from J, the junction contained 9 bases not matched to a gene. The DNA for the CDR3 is TGTGCCAGCAGTTTATGGTCCCCTAGCGGGGGGGCGGCCCAGTACTTC. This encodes CASSLWSPSGGAAQYF.

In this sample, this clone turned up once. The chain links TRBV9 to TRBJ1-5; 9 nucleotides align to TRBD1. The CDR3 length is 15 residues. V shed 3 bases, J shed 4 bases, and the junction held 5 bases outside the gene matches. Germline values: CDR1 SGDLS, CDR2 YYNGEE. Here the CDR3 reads CASSDTGGRNQPQHF. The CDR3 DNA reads TGTGCCAGCAGCGATACAGGGGGCCGTAATCAGCCCCAGCATTTT.